This TCR beta chain is drawn from a study of OX40 agonist ivuxolimab in advanced cancers. With 3 bases removed from V and 1 base from J, the gap between germline ends came to 0 bases. This CDR3 has 11 amino acids. Germline V gene lookup returns CDR1 KGHSH and CDR2 LQKENI. Profiling relied on immunoSEQ multiplex PCR, and the TCRdb table lists in-frame clones only, not all of them. The table includes approximately 64,000 clones, about nine tenths detected once. The chain links TRBV18 to TRBJ2-5; no firm D call. This TCR was recovered from an adult with an advanced solid tumor such as melanoma, head and neck, liver or kidney cancer. Material: CD4+ or CD8+ T cells sorted from blood, obtained in a trial of the OX40 agonist ivuxolimab. This chain's CDR3 is CASSPQETQYF. As DNA, the CDR3 is TGTGCCAGCTCACCCCAAGAGACCCAGTACTTC.